Listed here are 22 T cell receptor beta chains from one sample, sequenced in a study of T cells in Graves' hyperthyroidism and ophthalmopathy. RNA transcripts were the template for amplifying TCR beta CDR3 regions. The HTBI primer set served for first-round RT-PCR of the TCR CDR3. TCRdb analysed the multiplex PCR reads with MiXCR anew, one entry per CDR3 protein. The sample lists 700,000 to 850,000 distinct CDR3 sequences; approximately 40% were seen once. The source material was blood. All receptors come from a woman aged 40 to 55 with Graves' hyperthyroidism.

This clonotype was seen more than once but under ten times. The chain has TRBV11-2 and TRBJ2-5, with a possible D match to TRBD1 (6 bases). The germline V gene encodes CDR1 SGHAT and CDR2 FQNNGV. The CDR3 runs 16 residues. V was pared by 2 bases and J by 4 bases, with 17 bases between. This chain's CDR3 is CASSLNQGLVRETQYF. CDR3 coding DNA: TGTGCCAGCAGCTTAAACCAGGGGCTAGTCCGAGAGACCCAGTACTTC.

V and J are TRBV6-5 and TRBJ1-3; D is undetermined. The germline CDR1 and CDR2 sequences are MNHEY and SVGAGI. With 7 bases removed from V and 4 bases from J, the gap between germline ends came to 17 bases. The CDR3 has 15 amino acids. CDR3: CASTRSVGPGNTIYF. The CDR3 DNA reads TGTGCCAGCACACGGAGCGTAGGCCCAGGAAACACCATATATTTT.

The chain couples TRBV19 to TRBJ2-7; the match to TRBD2 covers 11 bases. Germline lookup yields CDR1 LNHDA and CDR2 SQIVND (reference sequence). This CDR3 has 15 residues. The ends lost 11 bases at V and 0 bases at J; junction bases unmatched: 9. The CDR3 region has the DNA TGTGCCTGGCGTCAAACTAGCGGGAGCTCCTACGAGCAGTACTTC. Protein product: CAWRQTSGSSYEQYF.

This clonotype was detected ten times or more. This CDR3 is CASSPDRGGETQYF. In DNA, the CDR3 is TGTGCCAGCAGCCCTGACAGGGGAGGAGAGACCCAGTACTTC. The V and J genes are TRBV13 and TRBJ2-5; 8 bases agree with TRBD1. Germline CDR1 PRHDT, CDR2 FYEKMQ (reference sequence). There are 14 residues in the CDR3. V dropped 5 bases and J dropped 4; count of bases not matched to a gene: 6. The whole variable domain, remainder taken from reference TRBV13 and TRBJ2-5, is AAGVIQSPRHLIKEKRETATLKCYPIPRHDTVYWYQQGPGQDPQFLISFYEKMQSDKGSIPDRFSAQQFSDYHSELNMSSLELGDSALYFCASSPDRGGETQYFGPGTRLLVL.

The chain uses TRBV29-1 and TRBJ2-1; TRBD2 aligns across 8 bases. There are 13 residues in the CDR3. The germline CDR1 and CDR2 sequences are SQVTM and ANQGSEA. The J segment lost 3 bases and the V segment lost 8 bases, leaving 6 bases of the junction unmatched. In DNA form, the CDR3 reads TGCAGCTTGGCAGCGGGAGTCTACAATGAGCAGTTCTTC. It encodes CSLAAGVYNEQFF.

The V and J genes are TRBV19 and TRBJ2-2, with D perhaps TRBD2 (6 bases). The V and J ends lost 5 bases and 0 bases respectively, with 16 bases between them. Germline CDR1 is LNHDA and CDR2 is SQIVND (reference sequence). The CDR3 runs 17 residues. The DNA for the CDR3 is TGTGCCAGTAGTTCCCGGTGGGTAGCGGCGAACACCGGGGAGCTGTTTTTT. Amino acids: CASSSRWVAANTGELFF.

Remarks on this clonotype: Being one base from a much bigger clone, this may be a read error. This chain connects TRBV20-1 to TRBJ1-1; D remains ambiguous. Germline CDR1 and CDR2: DFQATT and SNEGSKA (reference sequence). Deletions cut 5 bases from V and 2 bases from J, with 15 bases between. This CDR3 spans 14 amino acids. The CDR3 reads CSAWRGPSNTEAFF. Here the CDR3 DNA reads TGCAGTGCTTGGAGAGGACCGTCAAACACTGAAGCTTTCTTT.

This clonotype was detected only once. The V gene is TRBV20-1, the J gene TRBJ1-6; D is ambiguous. Germline-derived CDR1 and CDR2 are DFQATT and SNEGSKA (reference sequence). The CDR3 has 13 residues. Trimming left V 4 bases short and J 6 bases short, with 10 bases between. The CDR3 loop reads CSAKTDSNSPLHF. CDR3 nucleotides: TGCAGTGCTAAGACTGACTCTAATTCACCCCTCCACTTT.

Of note for this clonotype: Compared with germline, one end of the junction differs, possibly owing to a read error. V usage is TRBV7-6 and J usage is TRBJ1-1, with D hard to call. CDR1 SGHVS and CDR2 FNYEAQ come from the germline V gene. The CDR3 is 14 residues long. The CDR3, as DNA: TGTGCCAGCAGCATAGCAGGACTTCCGACTGAAGCTTTCTTT. Translated: CASSIAGLPTEAFF.

As for this clonotype: A read error may account for a junction end that differs from germline. The chain is built from TRBV24-1 and TRBJ1-4, with 10 bases aligning to TRBD1. The CDR3 totals 12 residues. In germline, CDR1 is KGHDR, CDR2 SFDVKD. Here the CDR3 reads CATGQGSGKLLF. The CDR3 coding sequence is TGTGCCACGGGACAGGGGTCCGGAAAACTGCTTTTT.

The J gene is TRBJ1-1, the V gene TRBV2; perhaps TRBD1 as D (5 bases). Germline CDR1 and CDR2: SNHLY and FYNNEI. The CDR3 covers 16 residues. The V gene lost 9 bases and the J gene lost 2 bases, with 22 bases spanning the gap. The CDR3 reads CASTPYVGGSNTEAFF. CDR3 in DNA: TGTGCCAGTACTCCATATGTCGGGGGATCCAACACTGAAGCTTTCTTT. The variable domain in full, with the rest retrieved from reference TRBV2 and TRBJ1-1, is EPEVTQTPSHQVTQMGQEVILRCVPISNHLYFYWYRQILGQKVEFLVSFYNNEISEKSEIFDDQFSVERPDGSNFTLKIRSTKLEDSAMYFCASTPYVGGSNTEAFFGQGTRLTVV.

About this clonotype: A much larger clonotype is one base distant, so this may be a read error. This chain links TRBV7-2 with TRBJ1-2, with D tentatively TRBD1 (6 bases). This CDR3 has 14 amino acids. Germline V gene sequence: CDR1 SGHTA, CDR2 FQGNSA. The CDR3 is CANSLGAGSYGYTF. CDR3 in DNA: TGTGCCAACAGCTTGGGGGCGGGGTCCTATGGCTACACCTTC.

The V call is TRBV5-8, the J call TRBJ1-3, with no clear D. Germline CDR1 is SGHTS and CDR2 is YDEGEE. The ends were cut back, 4 bases at V and 3 bases at J, with 8 bases in the middle. The CDR3 has 13 residues. The CDR3 bases are TGTGCCAGCAGCCCGCGGGATGGAAACACCATATATTTT. Amino acids: CASSPRDGNTIYF.

The chain carries TRBV6-1 and TRBJ1-6; D may be TRBD1 (6 bases). The CDR3 has 18 amino acids. CDR1 and CDR2 (germline): MNHNS, SASEGT. Trimming stripped 8 bases from V and 1 base from J, with 21 bases between. The CDR3 sequence is CASSPQGQGDSYNSPLHF. The CDR3, as DNA: TGTGCCAGCTCACCACAGGGCCAGGGTGATTCCTATAATTCACCCCTCCACTTT.

The chain recombines TRBV12-3 or TRBV12-4 with TRBJ1-1; a weak D match, TRBD1 (5 bases). Trimming took 6 bases from V and 9 from J, leaving 20 bases between them. This CDR3 comprises 14 residues. Written as DNA, the CDR3 is TGTGCCAGCAGAACCCAGGGTGAAGGGTTAAAAGCTTTCTTT. Protein: CASRTQGEGLKAFF.

The chain links TRBV6-2 or TRBV6-3 to TRBJ2-7; 10 nucleotides agree with TRBD1. The trim removed 2 bases at V and 5 bases at J, leaving 6 bases unmatched. The V gene's germline CDR1 is MNHEY and CDR2 SVGEGT. The CDR3 sequence is 15 residues long. The CDR3 DNA sequence: TGTGCCAGCAGTTACGTGGGACAGGGGATCCACGAGCAGTACTTC. This gives the protein CASSYVGQGIHEQYF.

The chain joins TRBV6-5 to TRBJ2-7, with 10 bases lining up with TRBD1. Germline-derived CDR1 and CDR2 are MNHEY and SVGAGI. Trimming removed 4 bases from V and 3 bases from J; junction bases left unmatched: 6. The CDR3 has 15 amino acids. CDR3 nucleotides: TGTGCCAGCAGTTTCGGACAGGGGGAGTTCTACGAGCAGTACTTC. It translates to CASSFGQGEFYEQYF.

The rearrangement uses TRBV7-2 and TRBJ1-1; D not certain. The CDR3 covers 13 residues. V lost 5 bases to trimming and J lost 8 bases, with 15 bases between them. Germline values: CDR1 SGHTA, CDR2 FQGNSA. The CDR3 DNA follows: TGTGCCAGCAGCCCCCCGGACCGCCGAGAAGCTTTCTTT. Translated, it gives CASSPPDRREAFF.

V usage is TRBV7-9 and J usage is TRBJ1-4; D is possibly TRBD1 (5 bases). Germline loops: CDR1 SEHNR, CDR2 FQNEAQ (reference sequence). The ends were cut back, 4 bases at V and 6 bases at J, with 15 bases in the middle. CDR3 length: 15 amino acids. CDR3 loop: CASSSPPGGHEKLFF. The DNA for the CDR3 is TGTGCCAGCAGCTCACCCCCGGGGGGTCATGAAAAACTGTTTTTT. Drawing the rest from reference TRBV7-9 and TRBJ1-4, the complete variable domain is DTGVSQNPRHKITKRGQNVTFRCDPISEHNRLYWYRQTLGQGPEFLTYFQNEAQLEKSRLLSDRFSAERPKGSFSTLEIQRTEQGDSAMYLCASSSPPGGHEKLFFGSGTQLSVL.

This clonotype was observed at least ten times. The V call is TRBV20-1, the J call TRBJ1-1; 7 bases line up with TRBD1. V trimming: 3 bases; J trimming: 3 bases; junction bases outside the gene matches: 10. Germline CDR1 and CDR2: DFQATT and SNEGSKA (reference sequence). The CDR3 extends over 15 amino acids. The CDR3 bases are TGCAGTGCTAGCGACACTGGGACAGCCGACACTGAAGCTTTCTTT. This gives the protein CSASDTGTADTEAFF.

CDR3 residues: CASSYYGTEAFF. CDR3 bases: TGTGCCAGCAGTTACTATGGAACTGAAGCTTTCTTT. The J gene is TRBJ1-1, the V gene TRBV6-2 or TRBV6-3; no firm D call. The CDR3 is 12 residues long. The V and J ends lost 1 base and 5 bases respectively, with 5 bases between them. Germline V gene lookup returns CDR1 MNHEY and CDR2 SVGEGT.

The sample holds many counts of this clonotype. This chain uses TRBV5-1 with TRBJ1-1; tentative D call: TRBD1 (6 bases). The CDR3 extends over 14 amino acids. Germline V gene lookup returns CDR1 SGHRS and CDR2 YFSETQ. The germline V and J ends were trimmed by 4 bases and 0 bases, with 10 bases remaining between them. The CDR3 reads CASSAGALNTEAFF. In DNA, the CDR3 is TGCGCCAGCAGCGCAGGGGCGCTGAACACTGAAGCTTTCTTT.